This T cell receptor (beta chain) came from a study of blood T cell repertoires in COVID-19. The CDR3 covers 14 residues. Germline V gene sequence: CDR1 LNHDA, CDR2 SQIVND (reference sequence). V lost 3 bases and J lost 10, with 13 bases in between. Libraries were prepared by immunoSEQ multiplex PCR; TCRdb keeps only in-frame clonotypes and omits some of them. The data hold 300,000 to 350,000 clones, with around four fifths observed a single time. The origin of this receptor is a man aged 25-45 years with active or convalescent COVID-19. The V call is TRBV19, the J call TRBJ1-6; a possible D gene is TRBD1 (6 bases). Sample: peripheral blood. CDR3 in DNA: TGTGCCAGTAGTATCAAGGGGGTTAACTCACCCCTCCACTTT. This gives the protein CASSIKGVNSPLHF.